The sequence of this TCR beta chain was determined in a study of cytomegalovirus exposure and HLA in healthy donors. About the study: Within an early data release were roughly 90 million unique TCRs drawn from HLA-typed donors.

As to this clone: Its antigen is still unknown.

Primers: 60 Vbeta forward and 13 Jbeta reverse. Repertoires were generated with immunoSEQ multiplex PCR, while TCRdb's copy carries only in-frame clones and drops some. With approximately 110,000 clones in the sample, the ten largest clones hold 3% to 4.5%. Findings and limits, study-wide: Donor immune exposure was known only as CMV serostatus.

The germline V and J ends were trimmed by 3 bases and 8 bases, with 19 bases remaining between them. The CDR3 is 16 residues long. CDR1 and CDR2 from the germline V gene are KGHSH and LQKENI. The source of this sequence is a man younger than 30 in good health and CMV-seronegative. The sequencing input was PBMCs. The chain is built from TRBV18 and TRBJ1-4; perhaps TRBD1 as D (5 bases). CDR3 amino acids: CASSPAPQVEGEKLFF. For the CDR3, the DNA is TGTGCCAGCTCACCCGCCCCACAGGTGGAGGGGGAAAAACTGTTTTTT.